These T cell receptor beta chains were read from a single sample in a study of blood T cell repertoires in COVID-19. Method: immunoSEQ multiplex PCR; TCRdb's copy keeps in-frame clones and lacks some. The table shows 250,000 to 350,000 clones, with around 84% occurring only once. Sequencing was carried out using peripheral blood. These receptors came from a human donor with COVID-19, enrolled during active disease. The donor label of this sample is uncertain. The CDR3 runs from the conserved cysteine through the conserved F or W. The D gene is left open where the match is weak. Only some rows state a clone size, as once, few, many or a class for expanded clones.

- TRBJ2-3 TRBD1 TRBV29-1 TGCAGCGTCCCCAGGGGGGATACGCAGTATTTT CSVPRGDTQYF
- TRBJ1-6 - TRBV7-2 TGTGCCAGCAGCTTATTGCCGGAGGGTTCACCCCTCCACTTT CASSLLPEGSPLHF
- TRBJ2-2 - TRBV13 TGTGCCAGCAGCCATACCCAAGGGGATGCAAGAGACACCGGGGAGCTGTTTTTT CASSHTQGDARDTGELFF
- TRBJ1-2 TRBD1 TRBV4-3 TGCGCCAGCAGCCAAGGGCTGGGGACAGGGAATAAGGATGGCTACACCTTC CASSQGLGTGNKDGYTF
few TRBJ2-1 TRBD1 TRBV3-1/TRBV3-2 TGTGCCAGCAGCCAAGCGTTTGGGGACAGGGGTTACAATGAGCAGTTCTTC CASSQAFGDRGYNEQFF
- TRBJ1-1 - TRBV6-5 TGTGCCAGCAGTTACCGGACTCACACTGAAGCTTTCTTT CASSYRTHTEAFF
- TRBJ2-1 - TRBV24-1 TGTGCCACCGGTTTCAGTAGGAGCCCCTATGAGCAGTTCTTC CATGFSRSPYEQFF
- TRBJ2-3 - TRBV11-2 TGTGCCAGCACCAAGCGGAGAGGGAACACAGATACGCAGTATTTT CASTKRRGNTDTQYF
once TRBJ2-3 - TRBV4-1 TGCGCCAGCAGCCCTATGGGCGCAGATACGCAGTATTTT CASSPMGADTQYF
- TRBJ1-1 TRBD1 TRBV11-2 TGTGCCAGCAGCTTAGACCAGGGGGCTCGGGTGTTGGCTTTCTTT CASSLDQGARVLAFF
few TRBJ1-2 - TRBV30 TGTGCCTGGAGTGAAACCCCTTTCTCCTCTCAGGGCTACACCTTC CAWSETPFSSQGYTF
- TRBJ1-2 - TRBV7-3 TGTGCCAGCAGCTTAACAGGGGGAAATCTAGGTGGCTACACCTTC CASSLTGGNLGGYTF
once TRBJ2-2 - TRBV7-2 TGTGCCAGCAGCAACAACAGGGATGCCGGGGAGCTGTTTTTT CASSNNRDAGELFF
- TRBJ2-1 - TRBV30 TGTGCCTGGAGGGGGTGGGGCAACCCCGGCAATGAGCAGTTCTTC CAWRGWGNPGNEQFF
- TRBJ2-5 - TRBV19 TGTGCCAGTAGTATGGGGCAGGACCAAGAGACCCAGTACTTC CASSMGQDQETQYF
once TRBJ1-5 - TRBV4-1 TGCGCCAGCAGCCATGGCAGGGTGGGCAATCAGCCCCAGCATTTT CASSHGRVGNQPQHF
once TRBJ2-5 - TRBV5-1 TGCGCCAGCAGCCCCACTTCGGGAAACCGCCAAGAGACCCAGTACTTC CASSPTSGNRQETQYF
- TRBJ1-3 - TRBV28 TGTGCCAGCAGTCCCAGCCGACAGCGGGGGGGAGACACCATATATTTT CASSPSRQRGGDTIYF
- TRBJ1-1 TRBD1 TRBV2 TGTGCCAGCAGCGTTAACGTGGGACAGATCCGCGCTTTCTTT CASSVNVGQIRAFF
- TRBJ1-5 - TRBV6-2/TRBV6-3 TGTGCCAGCAGTAAAAATCTCGTTCCTTCAGCTAGTCAGCCCCAGCATTTT CASSKNLVPSASQPQHF
- TRBJ2-1 - TRBV7-8 TGTGCCAGCAGCTTTGGCCGCTACAATGAGCAGTTCTTC CASSFGRYNEQFF
- TRBJ1-5 TRBD1 TRBV5-1 TGCGCCAGCAGCCAAGGAGGGACAGGGGGCAGTCAGCCCCAGCATTTT CASSQGGTGGSQPQHF
- TRBJ2-7 TRBD1 TRBV29-1 TGCAGCGTTGGAGACAGGGTCTACGAGCAGTACTTC CSVGDRVYEQYF
- TRBJ1-5 - TRBV28 TGTGCCAGCAGTCCCCCGACGGGAGCCTTCCGGGTTATCAATCAGCCCCAGCATTTT CASSPPTGAFRVINQPQHF
- TRBJ1-5 TRBD1 TRBV6-5 TGTGCCAGCAGTCGACAGGGGGTTGGTCAGCCCCAGCATTTT CASSRQGVGQPQHF
- TRBJ1-6 - TRBV6-6 TGTGCCAGCAGTTACTCAGGGGGACCCCCTTCACCCCTCCACTTT CASSYSGGPPSPLHF
- TRBJ1-1 - TRBV30 TGTGCCTGGAGTGCTCAGGTGGTGCAGACTGAAGCTTTCTTT CAWSAQVVQTEAFF
once TRBJ1-1 - TRBV9 TGTGCCAGCAGCCTTAAAAACAGCAGGTCTAACACTGAAGCTTTCTTT CASSLKNSRSNTEAFF
- TRBJ2-5 TRBD1 TRBV7-8 TGTGCCAGCAGCCCCTCCGGGACAGAAGAGACCCAGTACTTC CASSPSGTEETQYF
few TRBJ1-5 - TRBV3-1/TRBV3-2 TGTGCCAGCAGCCAAGCGAGTTCGGGGGGCAATCAGCCCCAGCATTTT CASSQASSGGNQPQHF
- TRBJ2-7 TRBD2 TRBV7-3 TGTGCCAGCAGCACAGGGACTAGCGGCCATTCCTACGAGCAGTACTTC CASSTGTSGHSYEQYF
- TRBJ2-6 - TRBV5-8 TGTGCCAGCAGCCCGACAGGTATGGGGCACCCATCTGGGGCCAACGTCCTGACTTTC CASSPTGMGHPSGANVLTF
few TRBJ1-6 TRBD1 TRBV5-6 TGTGCCAGCAGCCGGGACAGGGGGAAGGATAATTCACCCCTCCACTTT CASSRDRGKDNSPLHF
- TRBJ1-1 - TRBV15 TGTGCCACCAGCAGGTTACAAGGGGGGAACACTGAAGCTTTCTTT CATSRLQGGNTEAFF
few TRBJ1-3 - TRBV2 TGTGCCACCCAGACGGAGGCTGGAAACACCATATATTTT CATQTEAGNTIYF
- TRBJ2-7 - TRBV9 TGTGCCAGCAGCCCTCGGACTGATTCCAGGTACGAGCAGTACTTC CASSPRTDSRYEQYF
once TRBJ2-3 TRBD2 TRBV30 TGTGCCTGGAGGGGCGGGAGTGCTGATACGCAGTATTTT CAWRGGSADTQYF
- TRBJ1-1 - TRBV21-1 TGTGCCAGCAGCAAAGAGGAAAAAGGGGGCGGGCGGGGGAACACTGAAGCTTTCTTT CASSKEEKGGGRGNTEAFF
- TRBJ1-1 TRBD1 TRBV5-4 TGTGCCAGCAGCTTCAACAATCCGGGACAGGGGTCCGACACTGAAGCTTTCTTT CASSFNNPGQGSDTEAFF
- TRBJ2-3 TRBD2 TRBV19 TGTGCCAGTAGTATAGATCCGGCGGGGGAGGGTCGTGATACGCAGTATTTT CASSIDPAGEGRDTQYF
- TRBJ1-1 - TRBV7-3 TGTGCCAGCAGCCCAACGTCCAGCACTGAAGCTTTCTTT CASSPTSSTEAFF
few TRBJ1-4 - TRBV28 TGTGCCAGCGGGGCGGAAAAACTGTTTTTT CASGAEKLFF
- TRBJ2-7 - TRBV28 TGTGCCAGCAGTCAATCAGGGGTCTCCTACGAGCAGTACTTC CASSQSGVSYEQYF
- TRBJ2-1 TRBD1 TRBV9 TGTGCCAGCAGCGTGCTAACAGGGGGCCCTACCTTCAACAATGAGCAGTTCTTC CASSVLTGGPTFNNEQFF
once TRBJ2-7 - TRBV6-6 TGTGCCAGCAGTTACTCGGGCCCCACGGAGTACTTC CASSYSGPTEYF
- TRBJ1-1 - TRBV7-9 TGTGCCAGCAGCTCACGGACAGACAACACTGAAGCTTTCTTT CASSSRTDNTEAFF
- TRBJ1-2 - TRBV7-2 TGTGCCAGCAGCTCCCTCGGGGGCTACACCTTC CASSSLGGYTF
- TRBJ1-5 - TRBV28 TGTGCCAGCACTCGCGGACAAATCGGCAATCAGCCCCAGCATTTT CASTRGQIGNQPQHF
- TRBJ1-2 - TRBV5-1 TGCGCCAGCAGCAGTCAGGGGCAGGGAGCTAACTATGGCTACACCTTC CASSSQGQGANYGYTF
- TRBJ2-3 TRBD2 TRBV25-1 TGTGCCAGCAGTGAGTGGGCGGGAGGCGGGACAGATACGCAGTATTTT CASSEWAGGGTDTQYF